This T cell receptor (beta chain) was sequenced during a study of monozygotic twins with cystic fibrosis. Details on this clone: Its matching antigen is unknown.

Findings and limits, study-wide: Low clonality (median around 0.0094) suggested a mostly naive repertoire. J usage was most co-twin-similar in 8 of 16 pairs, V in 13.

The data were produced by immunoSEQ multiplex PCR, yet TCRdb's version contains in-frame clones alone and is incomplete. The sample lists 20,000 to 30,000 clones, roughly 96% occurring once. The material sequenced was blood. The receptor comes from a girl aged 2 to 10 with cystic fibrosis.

In nucleotides, the CDR3 is TGCAGCGTTGACGAAGCGGGGGGGGAGACCCAGTACTTC. Protein sequence: CSVDEAGGETQYF. The chain couples TRBV29-1 to TRBJ2-5; TRBD2 agrees at 10 bases. The germline V gene encodes CDR1 SQVTM and CDR2 ANQGSEA. This CDR3 has 13 amino acids. Germline trimming cut 3 bases from V and 5 bases from J; bases unmatched to any gene: 3.